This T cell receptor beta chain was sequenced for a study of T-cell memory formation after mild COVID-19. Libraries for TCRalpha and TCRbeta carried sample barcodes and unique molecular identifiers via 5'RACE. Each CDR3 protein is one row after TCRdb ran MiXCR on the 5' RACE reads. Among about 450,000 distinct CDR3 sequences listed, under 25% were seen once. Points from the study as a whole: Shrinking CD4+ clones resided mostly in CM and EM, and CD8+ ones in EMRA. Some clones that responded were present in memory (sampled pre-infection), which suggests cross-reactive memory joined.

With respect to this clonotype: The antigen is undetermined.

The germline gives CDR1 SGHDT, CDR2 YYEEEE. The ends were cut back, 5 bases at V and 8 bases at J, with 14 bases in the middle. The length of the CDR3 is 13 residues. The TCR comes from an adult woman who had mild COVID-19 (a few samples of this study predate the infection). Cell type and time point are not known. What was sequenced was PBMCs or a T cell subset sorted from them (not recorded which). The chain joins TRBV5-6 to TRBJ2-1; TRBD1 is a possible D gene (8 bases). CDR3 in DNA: TGTGCCAGCAGGCATACAGGGGGGGATGAGCAGTTCTTC. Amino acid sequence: CASRHTGGDEQFF.